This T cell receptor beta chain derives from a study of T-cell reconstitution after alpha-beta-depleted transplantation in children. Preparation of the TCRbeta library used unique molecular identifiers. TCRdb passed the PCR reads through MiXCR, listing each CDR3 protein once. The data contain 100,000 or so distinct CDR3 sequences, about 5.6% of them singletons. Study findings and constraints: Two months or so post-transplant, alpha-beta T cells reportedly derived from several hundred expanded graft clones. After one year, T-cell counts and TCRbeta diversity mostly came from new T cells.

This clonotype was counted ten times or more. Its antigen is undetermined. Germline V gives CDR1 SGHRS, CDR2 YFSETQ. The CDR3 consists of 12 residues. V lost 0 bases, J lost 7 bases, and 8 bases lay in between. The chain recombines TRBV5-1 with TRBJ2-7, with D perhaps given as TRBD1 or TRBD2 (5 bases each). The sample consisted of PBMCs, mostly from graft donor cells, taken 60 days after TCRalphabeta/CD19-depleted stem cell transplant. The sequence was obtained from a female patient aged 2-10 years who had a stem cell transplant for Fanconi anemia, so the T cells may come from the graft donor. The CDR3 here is CASSLVGEEQYF. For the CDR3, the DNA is TGCGCCAGCAGCTTGGTGGGGGAGGAGCAGTACTTC.